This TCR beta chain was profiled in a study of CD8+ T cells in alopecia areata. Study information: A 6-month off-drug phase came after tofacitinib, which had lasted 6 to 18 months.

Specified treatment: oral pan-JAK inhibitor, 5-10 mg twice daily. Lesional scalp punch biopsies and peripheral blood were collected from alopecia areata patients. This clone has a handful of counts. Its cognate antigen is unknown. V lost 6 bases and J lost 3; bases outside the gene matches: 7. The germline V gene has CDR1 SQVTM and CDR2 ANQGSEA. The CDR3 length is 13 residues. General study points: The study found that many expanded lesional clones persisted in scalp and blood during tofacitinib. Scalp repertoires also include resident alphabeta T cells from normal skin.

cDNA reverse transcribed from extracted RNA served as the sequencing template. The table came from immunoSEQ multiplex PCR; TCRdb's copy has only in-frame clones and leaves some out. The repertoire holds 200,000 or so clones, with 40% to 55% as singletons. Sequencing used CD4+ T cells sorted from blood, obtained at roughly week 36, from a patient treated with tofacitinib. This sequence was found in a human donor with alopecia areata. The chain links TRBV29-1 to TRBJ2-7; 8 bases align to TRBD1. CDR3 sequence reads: CSVRQGLGYEQYF. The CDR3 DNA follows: TGCAGCGTCCGACAGGGGTTGGGCTACGAGCAGTACTTC.